This is a list of T cell receptor beta chains from one sample in a study of shared clonotypes between healthy human individuals. Measured with immunoSEQ multiplex PCR; TCRdb has only the in-frame clones, and not every one. This sample has around 2,000,000 clones, with about 94% found just once. Material: naive CD8+ T cells sorted from blood. These receptor sequences come from a man between 18 and 35 years old in good health. The CDR3 runs from the conserved cysteine through the conserved F or W. The D gene is left open where the match is weak. Rows may omit the clone size; those that give it use once, few, many or a size class.

>.|TRBJ1-1|.|TRBV4-1
TGCGCCAGCAGCCAAGGATCAGGGATGAACACTGAAGCTTTCTTT
CASSQGSGMNTEAFF
>.|TRBJ2-7|.|TRBV27
TGTGCCAGCAGTTTATCCGGCACCCTAACCGAGCAGTACTTC
CASSLSGTLTEQYF
>once|TRBJ2-3|.|TRBV5-1
TGCGCCAGCAGCCCGCAGGGCTTTCTCACAGATACGCAGTATTTT
CASSPQGFLTDTQYF
>.|TRBJ2-7|.|TRBV27
TGTGCCAGCAGTAAGGACGCTTCCTACGAGCAGTACTTC
CASSKDASYEQYF
>.|TRBJ2-5|.|TRBV7-9
TGTGCCAGCAGCTCCCCCACACTAGTTTCGGAGACCCAGTACTTC
CASSSPTLVSETQYF
>.|TRBJ2-7|.|TRBV11-3
TGTGCCAGCAGCTCCAGTGAGTCCTACGAGCAGTACTTC
CASSSSESYEQYF
>.|TRBJ2-7|.|TRBV5-6
TGTGCCAGCAGCTTCGGTCGATCCTACGAGCAGTACTTC
CASSFGRSYEQYF
>.|TRBJ2-7|TRBD1|TRBV5-6
TGTGCCAGCAGCTACGGGACAGGGGGCCTGGAGCAGTACTTC
CASSYGTGGLEQYF
>.|TRBJ2-5|TRBD1|TRBV9
TGTGCCAGCAGCGTAGGGGACAGTATTCTGCAAGAGACCCAGTACTTC
CASSVGDSILQETQYF
>.|TRBJ2-7|.|TRBV30
TGTGCCTGGAGGATTCCCACAGGGAGCTACGAGCAGTACTTC
CAWRIPTGSYEQYF
>.|TRBJ2-2|TRBD2|TRBV27
TGTGCCAGCAGTCCCGGGACTAGCGGGACCCGGGAGCTGTTTTTT
CASSPGTSGTRELFF
>.|TRBJ1-2|TRBD1|TRBV28
TGTGCCAGCAACCCCCAGGACAGGGGGTTCTATGGCTACACCTTC
CASNPQDRGFYGYTF
>.|TRBJ2-1|.|TRBV9
TGTGCCAGCACCCCTTTTGGTTCCTACAATGAGCAGTTCTTC
CASTPFGSYNEQFF
>.|TRBJ1-1|.|TRBV7-9
TGTGCCAGCAGCTCGACATTAGGTGGCCAGAACACTGAAGCTTTCTTT
CASSSTLGGQNTEAFF
>.|TRBJ2-3|TRBD2|TRBV30
TGTGCCTGGAGTAGCCTAGCGGGCACAGATACGCAGTATTTT
CAWSSLAGTDTQYF
>.|TRBJ2-7|.|TRBV7-9
TGTGCCAGCAGCCCCCCAGGCCCCTCCGAGCAGTACTTC
CASSPPGPSEQYF
>.|TRBJ2-7|TRBD2|TRBV7-9
TGTGCCAGCAGCTTAGTTGCGGGAGGGTCCTACGAGCAGTACTTC
CASSLVAGGSYEQYF
>.|TRBJ1-2|TRBD1|TRBV7-8
TGTGCCAGCAGCCTTACAGGGGGCGGCTATGGCTACACCTTC
CASSLTGGGYGYTF
>.|TRBJ1-4|.|TRBV7-9
TGTGCCAGCAGCTTAACATACGGGGTCTCCACTAATGAAAAACTGTTTTTT
CASSLTYGVSTNEKLFF
>.|TRBJ1-5|.|TRBV2
TGTGCCAGCAGTGAAATAGCTTGGACAGCGGTCCATCAGCCCCAGCATTTT
CASSEIAWTAVHQPQHF
>.|TRBJ2-3|TRBD2|TRBV13
TGTGCCAGCAGCTCCTTTCGACTAGCGGGGGAGAGCACAGATACGCAGTATTTT
CASSSFRLAGESTDTQYF
>.|TRBJ2-7|.|TRBV6-5
TGTGCCAGCAGTTACTCCGAGGCAGGCTACGAGCAGTACTTC
CASSYSEAGYEQYF
>few|TRBJ1-1|.|TRBV7-9
TGTGCCAGCAGAGGGAACACTGAAGCTTTCTTT
CASRGNTEAFF
>once|TRBJ2-1|.|TRBV9
TGTGCCAGCAGCGTCCGTCCCTCCCCCCCGAACAATGAGCAGTTCTTC
CASSVRPSPPNNEQFF
>.|TRBJ2-7|.|TRBV5-4
TGTGCCAGCAGCGGTGGCCTAGCTGGTTACGAGCAGTACTTC
CASSGGLAGYEQYF
>.|TRBJ2-7|.|TRBV12-2
TGTGCAAGTCGTCATCCCCGGACTAGCGGGAGTCCCCCCCGACGAGGCCCGGCCAGTGGCGAGCAGTACTTC
CASRHPRTSGSPPRRGPASGEQYF
>.|TRBJ2-1|TRBD1|TRBV9
TGTGCCAGCAGCGCCCTTCCGGGACAGGGGGCCTATGAGCAGTTCTTC
CASSALPGQGAYEQFF
>.|TRBJ2-7|TRBD2|TRBV7-9
TGTGCCAGCAGCGATGCGGGGGACTACGAGCAGTACTTC
CASSDAGDYEQYF
>.|TRBJ2-3|.|TRBV4-1
TGCGCCAGCAGCCAGAAACAGGCCCCTAGCACAGATACGCAGTATTTT
CASSQKQAPSTDTQYF
>.|TRBJ2-3|TRBD2|TRBV10-2
TGCGCCAGCAGTTCAGGACTAGCGGGAGTTTCGTATTTT
CASSSGLAGVSYF
>.|TRBJ2-7|.|TRBV11-2
TGTGCCAGCAGCGACGCGGACTCCCTCTACGAGCAGTACTTC
CASSDADSLYEQYF